This record looks at one TCR beta chain sequence and its context. Its specificity is unknown. The sample contains more than one DNA sequence encoding this CDR3. These data belong to a study of beta chain features in type 1 diabetes. The CDR3 totals 13 residues. V dropped 2 bases and J dropped 2; count of bases not matched to a gene: 0. Germline values: CDR1 KGHSH, CDR2 LQKENI. Whole-study results and caveats: Type 1 diabetes patients had TCRB CDR3s that were shorter (moderately but significantly so) in all four CD4+ subsets. Type 1 diabetes patients had fewer VDJ junction insertions and more deletions.

Expressed TCRB transcripts were sequenced, since all the RNA that had been isolated was reverse transcribed. This table comes from immunoSEQ multiplex PCR, and its TCRdb copy is limited to in-frame clones, with some not included. The table records more than 250,000 clones, 15% of them present only once. The clonotype comes from a man aged 18 to 30 with type 1 diabetes. This chain connects TRBV18 to TRBJ2-7, with 7 positions matching TRBD1. The sequenced sample was naive CD4+ T cells from blood. The DNA for the CDR3 is TGTGCCAGCTCACCAGACAGGGCCTACGAGCAGTACTTC. Its translation is CASSPDRAYEQYF. The whole variable domain, remainder taken from reference TRBV18 and TRBJ2-7, is NAGVMQNPRHLVRRRGQEARLRCSPMKGHSHVYWYRQLPEEGLKFMVYLQKENIIDESGMPKERFSAEFPKEGPSILRIQQVVRGDSAAYFCASSPDRAYEQYFGPGTRLTVT.